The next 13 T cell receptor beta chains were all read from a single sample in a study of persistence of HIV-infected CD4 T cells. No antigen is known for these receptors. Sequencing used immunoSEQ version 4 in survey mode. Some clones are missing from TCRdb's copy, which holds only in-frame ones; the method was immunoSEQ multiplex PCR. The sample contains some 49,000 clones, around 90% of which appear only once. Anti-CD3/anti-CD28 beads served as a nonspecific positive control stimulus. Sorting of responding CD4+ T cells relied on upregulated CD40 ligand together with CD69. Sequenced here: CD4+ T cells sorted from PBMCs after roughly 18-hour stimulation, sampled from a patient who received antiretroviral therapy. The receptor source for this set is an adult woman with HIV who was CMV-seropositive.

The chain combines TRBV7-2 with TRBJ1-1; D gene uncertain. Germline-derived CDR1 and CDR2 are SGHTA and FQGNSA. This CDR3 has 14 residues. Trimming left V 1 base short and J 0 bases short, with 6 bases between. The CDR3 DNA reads TGTGCCAGCAGCTTAGGGTTAATGAACACTGAAGCTTTCTTT. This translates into CASSLGLMNTEAFF.

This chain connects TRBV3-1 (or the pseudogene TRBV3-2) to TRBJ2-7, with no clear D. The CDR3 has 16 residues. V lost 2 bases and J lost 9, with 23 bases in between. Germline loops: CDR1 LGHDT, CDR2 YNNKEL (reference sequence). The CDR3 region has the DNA TGTGCCAGCAGCCAAAATAAAGGGCAGGCCATGACGGGGCAGTACTTC. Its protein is CASSQNKGQAMTGQYF.

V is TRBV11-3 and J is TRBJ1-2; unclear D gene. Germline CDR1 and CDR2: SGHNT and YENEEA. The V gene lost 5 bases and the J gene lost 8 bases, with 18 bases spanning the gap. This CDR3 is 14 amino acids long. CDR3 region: CASSLFGGGSGYTF. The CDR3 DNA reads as TGTGCCAGCAGCCTCTTTGGCGGCGGAAGCGGCTACACCTTC.

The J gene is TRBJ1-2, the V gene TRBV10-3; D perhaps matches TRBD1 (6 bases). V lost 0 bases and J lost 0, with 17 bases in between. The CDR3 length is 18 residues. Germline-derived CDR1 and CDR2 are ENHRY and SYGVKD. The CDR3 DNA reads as TGTGCCATCAGTGAGTCGTTTGTCGGGGGGCCCCCTAACTATGGCTACACCTTC. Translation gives CAISESFVGGPPNYGYTF.

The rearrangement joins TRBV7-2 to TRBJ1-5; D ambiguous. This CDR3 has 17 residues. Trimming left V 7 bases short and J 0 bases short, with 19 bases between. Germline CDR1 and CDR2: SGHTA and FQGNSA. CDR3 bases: TGTGCCAGCATCGAAGGTCTTGCGCGCCATAGCAATCAGCCCCAGCATTTT. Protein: CASIEGLARHSNQPQHF.

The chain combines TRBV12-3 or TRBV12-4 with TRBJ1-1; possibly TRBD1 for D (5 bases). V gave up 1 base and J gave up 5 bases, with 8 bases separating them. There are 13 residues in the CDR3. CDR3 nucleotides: TGTGCCAGCAGTTTAGTTTGGGGGACTGAAGCTTTCTTT. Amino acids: CASSLVWGTEAFF.

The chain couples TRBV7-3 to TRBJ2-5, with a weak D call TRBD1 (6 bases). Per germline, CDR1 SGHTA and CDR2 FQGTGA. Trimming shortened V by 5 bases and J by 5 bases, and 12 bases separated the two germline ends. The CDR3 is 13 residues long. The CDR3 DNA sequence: TGTGCCAGCAGCACTTCCAGGGGTGAGACCCAGTACTTC. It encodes CASSTSRGETQYF.

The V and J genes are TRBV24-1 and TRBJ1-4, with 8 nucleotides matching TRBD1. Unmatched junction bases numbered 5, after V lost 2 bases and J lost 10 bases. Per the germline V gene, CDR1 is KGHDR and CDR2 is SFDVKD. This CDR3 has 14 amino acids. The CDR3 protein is CATSDSRQGSKLFF. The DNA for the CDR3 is TGTGCCACCAGTGATTCCCGACAGGGGTCAAAACTGTTTTTT.

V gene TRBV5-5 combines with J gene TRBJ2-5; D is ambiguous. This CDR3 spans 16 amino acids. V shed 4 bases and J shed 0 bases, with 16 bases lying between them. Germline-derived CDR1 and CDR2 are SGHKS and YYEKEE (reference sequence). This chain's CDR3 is CASSGSPISNQETQYF. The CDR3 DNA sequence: TGTGCCAGCAGCGGAAGTCCGATAAGTAACCAAGAGACCCAGTACTTC.

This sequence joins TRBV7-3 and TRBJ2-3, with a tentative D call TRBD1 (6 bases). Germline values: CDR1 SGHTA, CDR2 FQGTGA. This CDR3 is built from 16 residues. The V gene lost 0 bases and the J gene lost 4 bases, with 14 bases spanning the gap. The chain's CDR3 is CASSLTSPGAPDTQYF. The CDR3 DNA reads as TGTGCCAGCAGCTTAACTAGTCCAGGGGCCCCAGATACGCAGTATTTT.

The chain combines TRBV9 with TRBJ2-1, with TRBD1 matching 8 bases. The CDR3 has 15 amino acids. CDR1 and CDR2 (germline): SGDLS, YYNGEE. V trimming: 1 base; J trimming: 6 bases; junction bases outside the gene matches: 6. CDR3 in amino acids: CASSVQTGAPNEQFF. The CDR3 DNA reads TGTGCCAGCAGCGTACAGACAGGGGCCCCCAATGAGCAGTTCTTC.

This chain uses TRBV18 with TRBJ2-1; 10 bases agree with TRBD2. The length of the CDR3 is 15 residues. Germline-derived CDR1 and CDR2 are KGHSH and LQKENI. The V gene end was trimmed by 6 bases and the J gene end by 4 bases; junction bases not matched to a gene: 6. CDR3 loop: CASSEAGGVYNEQFF. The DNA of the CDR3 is TGTGCCAGCTCCGAAGCGGGGGGGGTTTACAATGAGCAGTTCTTC.

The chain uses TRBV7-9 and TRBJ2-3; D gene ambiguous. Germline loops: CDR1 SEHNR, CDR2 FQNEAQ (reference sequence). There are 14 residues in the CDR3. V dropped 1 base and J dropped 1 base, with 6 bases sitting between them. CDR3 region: CASSLGARTDTQYF. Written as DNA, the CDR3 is TGTGCCAGCAGCTTAGGGGCCCGCACAGATACGCAGTATTTT.